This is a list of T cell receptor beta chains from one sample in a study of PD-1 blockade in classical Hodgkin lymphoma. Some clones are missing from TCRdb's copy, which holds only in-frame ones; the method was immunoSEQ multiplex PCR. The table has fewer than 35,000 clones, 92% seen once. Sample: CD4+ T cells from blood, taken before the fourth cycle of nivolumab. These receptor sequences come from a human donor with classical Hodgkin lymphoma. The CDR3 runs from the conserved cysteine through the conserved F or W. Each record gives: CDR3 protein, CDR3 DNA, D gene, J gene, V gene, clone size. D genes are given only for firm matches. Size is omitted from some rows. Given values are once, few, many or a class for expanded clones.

CDR3: CASSVVIRAARGYTF; DNA: TGTGCCAGCAGCGTAGTAATCAGGGCAGCTAGAGGCTACACCTTC; D: .; J: TRBJ1-2; V: TRBV9; size: few
CDR3: CASSPREANQETQYF; DNA: TGCGCCAGCAGCCCCCGGGAGGCCAACCAAGAGACCCAGTACTTC; D: TRBD2; J: TRBJ2-5; V: TRBV10-1; size: .
CDR3: CASRNGMNTEAFF; DNA: TGTGCCAGCAGGAACGGGATGAACACTGAAGCTTTCTTT; D: .; J: TRBJ1-1; V: TRBV27; size: .
CDR3: CASSPLGSYNQPQHF; DNA: TGTGCCAGCAGCCCACTCGGGAGTTATAATCAGCCCCAGCATTTT; D: .; J: TRBJ1-5; V: TRBV7-9; size: .
CDR3: CATSRDRSSNQPQHF; DNA: TGTGCCACCAGCAGAGATCGATCGAGCAATCAGCCCCAGCATTTT; D: .; J: TRBJ1-5; V: TRBV15; size: .
CDR3: CATSRERVLNYGYTF; DNA: TGTGCCACCAGCAGAGAGAGGGTACTTAACTATGGCTACACCTTC; D: .; J: TRBJ1-2; V: TRBV15; size: .
CDR3: CAISERTWTRQNTEAFF; DNA: TGTGCCATCAGTGAGAGGACGTGGACGCGACAGAACACTGAAGCTTTCTTT; D: .; J: TRBJ1-1; V: TRBV10-3; size: .
CDR3: CSVGWVIEGTEAFF; DNA: TGCAGCGTTGGGTGGGTTATCGAGGGCACTGAAGCTTTCTTT; D: .; J: TRBJ1-1; V: TRBV29-1; size: .
CDR3: CASGKAPGLEMRHEQFF; DNA: TGTGCTAGTGGGAAAGCCCCGGGACTAGAAATGAGGCATGAGCAGTTCTTC; D: TRBD2; J: TRBJ2-1; V: TRBV12-5; size: .
CDR3: CAWSIDRGAGTGELFF; DNA: TGTGCCTGGAGTATCGACAGGGGTGCGGGGACCGGGGAGCTGTTTTTT; D: TRBD1; J: TRBJ2-2; V: TRBV30; size: .
CDR3: CASSPSGAGEYEQYF; DNA: TGTGCCAGCTCACCCAGTGGAGCGGGAGAATACGAGCAGTACTTC; D: TRBD2; J: TRBJ2-7; V: TRBV18; size: .
CDR3: CASRRYQTSTDTQYF; DNA: TGTGCCAGCAGACGGTACCAAACTAGCACAGATACGCAGTATTTT; D: .; J: TRBJ2-3; V: TRBV2; size: .
CDR3: CASSYFTAAMNTEAFF; DNA: TGTGCCAGCAGTTACTTTACCGCGGCGATGAACACTGAAGCTTTCTTT; D: .; J: TRBJ1-1; V: TRBV6-5; size: .
CDR3: CASSQDLAVPVSGTDTQYF; DNA: TGTGCCAGCAGCCAAGATCTTGCAGTCCCAGTGTCAGGCACAGATACGCAGTATTTT; D: .; J: TRBJ2-3; V: TRBV4-2; size: .
CDR3: CASSFRGAREEKLFF; DNA: TGTGCCAGCAGCTTTAGGGGGGCGCGAGAAGAAAAACTGTTTTTT; D: .; J: TRBJ1-4; V: TRBV6-5; size: .
CDR3: CASSSGGHSYEQYF; DNA: TGTGCCAGCAGCTCCGGAGGGCACTCCTACGAGCAGTACTTC; D: .; J: TRBJ2-7; V: TRBV6-5; size: .
CDR3: CASSDNRGREWYEKLFF; DNA: TGCGCCAGCAGTGATAACAGGGGGAGAGAGTGGTACGAAAAACTGTTTTTT; D: TRBD1; J: TRBJ1-4; V: TRBV10-2; size: .
CDR3: CASSLDRGLVTSGYTF; DNA: TGCGCCAGCAGCTTGGACAGGGGGCTTGTTACTAGTGGCTACACCTTC; D: TRBD1; J: TRBJ1-2; V: TRBV5-1; size: .
CDR3: CASGDRGRPQETQYF; DNA: TGTGCCAGCGGGGATAGGGGCCGGCCTCAAGAGACCCAGTACTTC; D: .; J: TRBJ2-5; V: TRBV19; size: .
CDR3: CASSEWRTYNSPLHF; DNA: TGTGCCAGCAGTGAATGGAGAACCTATAATTCACCCCTCCACTTT; D: .; J: TRBJ1-6; V: TRBV6-4; size: .
CDR3: CASSSYLGGGSSYNEQFF; DNA: TGTGCCAGCAGCTCCTACTTGGGGGGCGGGAGCTCCTACAATGAGCAGTTCTTC; D: .; J: TRBJ2-1; V: TRBV11-2; size: .
CDR3: CASSLEGDTQYF; DNA: TGTGCCAGCAGCTTAGAAGGGGATACGCAGTATTTT; D: .; J: TRBJ2-3; V: TRBV11-3; size: .
CDR3: CASSLSKVGAEAFF; DNA: TGTGCCAGCAGTTTATCGAAGGTTGGCGCTGAAGCTTTCTTT; D: .; J: TRBJ1-1; V: TRBV27; size: .
CDR3: CASSQVRQVTDEQFF; DNA: TGCGCCAGCAGCCAAGTGCGACAGGTTACGGATGAGCAGTTCTTC; D: .; J: TRBJ2-1; V: TRBV4-1; size: .
CDR3: CASSPPIARTTNYEQYF; DNA: TGTGCCAGCTCACCGCCCATTGCCAGGACTACAAACTACGAGCAGTACTTC; D: .; J: TRBJ2-7; V: TRBV18; size: .
CDR3: CASSLRSSQGETQYF; DNA: TGTGCCAGCTCACTCAGGTCCTCTCAGGGGGAGACCCAGTACTTC; D: .; J: TRBJ2-5; V: TRBV18; size: .
CDR3: CAISEGLAGVYEQYF; DNA: TGTGCCATCAGTGAGGGACTAGCGGGAGTTTACGAGCAGTACTTC; D: TRBD2; J: TRBJ2-7; V: TRBV10-3; size: .
CDR3: CASSGRQGSYNEQFF; DNA: TGTGCCAGCAGCGGGCGACAGGGATCCTACAATGAGCAGTTCTTC; D: TRBD1; J: TRBJ2-1; V: TRBV4-2; size: .
CDR3: CASRYRVGQTDTEAFF; DNA: TGTGCCAGTAGGTACCGGGTAGGACAGACGGACACTGAAGCTTTCTTT; D: .; J: TRBJ1-1; V: TRBV19; size: .
CDR3: CASSTWPWESTDTQYF; DNA: TGTGCCAGCAGCACCTGGCCCTGGGAGAGTACAGATACGCAGTATTTT; D: .; J: TRBJ2-3; V: TRBV21-1; size: .
CDR3: CASSLRPALYEQYF; DNA: TGTGCCAGCAGCTTACGGCCGGCCCTCTACGAGCAGTACTTC; D: .; J: TRBJ2-7; V: TRBV11-2; size: .
CDR3: CASRETGLTGANVLTF; DNA: TGTGCCAGCAGGGAGACAGGGTTGACTGGGGCCAACGTCCTGACTTTC; D: TRBD1; J: TRBJ2-6; V: TRBV28; size: .
CDR3: CASSPDTGSSYNEQFF; DNA: TGCGCCAGCAGCCCCGACACCGGGAGCTCCTACAATGAGCAGTTCTTC; D: .; J: TRBJ2-1; V: TRBV5-1; size: once
CDR3: CASSVLVGAFF; DNA: TGTGCCAGCAGTGTCCTGGTTGGAGCTTTCTTT; D: .; J: TRBJ1-1; V: TRBV27; size: .